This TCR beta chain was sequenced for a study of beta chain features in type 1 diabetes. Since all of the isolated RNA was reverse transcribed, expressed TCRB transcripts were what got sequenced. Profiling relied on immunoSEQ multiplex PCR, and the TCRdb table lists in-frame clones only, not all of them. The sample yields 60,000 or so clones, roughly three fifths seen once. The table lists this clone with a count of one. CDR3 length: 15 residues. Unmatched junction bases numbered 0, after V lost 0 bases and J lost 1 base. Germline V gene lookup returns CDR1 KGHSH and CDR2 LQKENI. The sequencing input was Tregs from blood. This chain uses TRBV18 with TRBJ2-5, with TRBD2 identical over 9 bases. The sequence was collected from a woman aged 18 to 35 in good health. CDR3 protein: CASSPPSGGQETQYF. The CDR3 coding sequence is TGTGCCAGCTCACCACCTAGCGGGGGCCAAGAGACCCAGTACTTC.